These T cell receptor beta chains were read from a single sample in a study of blood T cell repertoires in COVID-19. Clones were read by immunoSEQ multiplex PCR, and TCRdb kept only the in-frame ones, dropping some. The sample lists 250,000 to 350,000 clones, roughly 90% seen once, with 3% in the top ten. The sample consisted of peripheral blood. The origin of the receptors is a woman younger than 45 with active or convalescent COVID-19. The CDR3 runs from the conserved cysteine through the conserved F or W. The D gene is left open where the match is weak. Clone size is not always given. Where it is, it says once, few, many or a class for expanded clones.

CDR3,DNA,J,size,V,D
CASSLGLVGGELFF,TGTGCCAGCAGCTTGGGACTAGTTGGCGGGGAGCTGTTTTTT,TRBJ2-2,once,TRBV5-6,-
CASSYECRRGGTFLYNEQFF,TGTGCCAGCAGTTACGAGTGTAGGCGGGGGGGTACATTTCTCTACAATGAGCAGTTCTTC,TRBJ2-1,-,TRBV6-7,TRBD2
CASSLGQLVYGYTF,TGCGCCAGCAGCTTGGGACAGCTAGTCTATGGCTACACCTTC,TRBJ1-2,-,TRBV5-1,-
CASSQIGADNEKLFF,TGTGCCAGCAGCCAAATCGGAGCAGATAATGAAAAACTGTTTTTT,TRBJ1-4,-,TRBV14,-
CASLGGTGTYNEQFF,TGTGCCAGCCTCGGGGGGACAGGGACCTACAATGAGCAGTTCTTC,TRBJ2-1,-,TRBV7-2,TRBD1
CASSLSSGGHTGELFF,TGTGCCAGCAGCTTAAGCAGCGGGGGACACACCGGGGAGCTGTTTTTT,TRBJ2-2,-,TRBV7-3,TRBD2
CASSKRTSGGDEQYF,TGTGCCAGTAGTAAACGGACTAGCGGTGGTGACGAGCAGTACTTC,TRBJ2-7,-,TRBV19,TRBD2
CASSPGRGSYNSPLHF,TGTGCCAGCAGCCCCGGGAGAGGCTCCTATAATTCACCCCTCCACTTT,TRBJ1-6,-,TRBV5-4,-
CASSLSRNSYEQYF,TGTGCCAGCAGTTTATCCAGGAACTCCTACGAGCAGTACTTC,TRBJ2-7,once,TRBV27,-
CASSDGTSGDNEQFF,TGTGCCAGCAGCGATGGGACTAGCGGGGACAATGAGCAGTTCTTC,TRBJ2-1,-,TRBV9,TRBD2
CASSGYQETQYF,TGTGCCAGCTCGGGGTACCAAGAGACCCAGTACTTC,TRBJ2-5,-,TRBV2,-
CASSFQTGNGNSPLHF,TGTGCCAGCAGTTTTCAGACAGGGAATGGCAATTCACCCCTCCACTTT,TRBJ1-6,-,TRBV27,TRBD1
CASSPLGTGANTGELFF,TGTGCCAGTAGTCCCCTCGGGACAGGGGCGAACACCGGGGAGCTGTTTTTT,TRBJ2-2,few,TRBV19,TRBD1
CASSQDAGVNQPQHF,TGTGCCAGCAGCCAAGATGCAGGGGTGAATCAGCCCCAGCATTTT,TRBJ1-5,-,TRBV3-1/TRBV3-2,-
CASSPRQGNFQPQHF,TGTGCCAGCAGTCCAAGACAGGGAAACTTTCAGCCCCAGCATTTT,TRBJ1-5,-,TRBV28,TRBD1
CASSPRGTNYGYTF,TGTGCCAGCAGTCCTCGGGGAACTAACTATGGCTACACCTTC,TRBJ1-2,-,TRBV27,-
CASSPSGGGSYNEQFF,TGTGCCAGCTCTCCTAGCGGGGGTGGCTCCTACAATGAGCAGTTCTTC,TRBJ2-1,-,TRBV18,TRBD2
CASRPAGGRRTGELFF,TGTGCAAGTCGCCCTGCGGGGGGGAGAAGGACCGGGGAGCTGTTTTTT,TRBJ2-2,few,TRBV12-2,-
CASSQSGTTDTQYF,TGCGCCAGCAGCCAGAGTGGTACCACAGATACGCAGTATTTT,TRBJ2-3,-,TRBV4-3,-
CASSSWTGVGVGTQYF,TGTGCCAGCAGCTCCTGGACAGGTGTAGGTGTGGGGACCCAGTACTTC,TRBJ2-5,-,TRBV5-6,TRBD1
CASPKGLGGNSYNEQFF,TGTGCCAGCCCAAAGGGACTGGGGGGGAACTCCTACAATGAGCAGTTCTTC,TRBJ2-1,-,TRBV5-6,TRBD2
CASTSWASNTGELFF,TGTGCCAGCACCTCTTGGGCCTCGAACACCGGGGAGCTGTTTTTT,TRBJ2-2,-,TRBV6-5,-
CASSLSPGLAVTDTQYF,TGTGCCAGCAGTTTATCCCCGGGACTAGCGGTCACAGATACGCAGTATTTT,TRBJ2-3,-,TRBV27,TRBD2
CASTERDGQPQHF,TGTGCCAGCACAGAGAGGGATGGGCAGCCCCAGCATTTT,TRBJ1-5,-,TRBV2,-
CASSARKERSYTRRSTDTQYF,TGTGCCAGCAGCGCAAGAAAAGAGCGGAGCTACACCCGCAGGAGCACAGATACGCAGTATTTT,TRBJ2-3,-,TRBV3-1/TRBV3-2,-
CASSFAAGPYEQYF,TGCGCCAGCAGCTTTGCAGCGGGGCCCTACGAGCAGTACTTC,TRBJ2-7,-,TRBV5-1,TRBD2
CASSLERRGEAFF,TGTGCCAGCAGCTTAGAACGTAGGGGTGAAGCTTTCTTT,TRBJ1-1,-,TRBV7-2,-
CASGRGKGEKLFF,TGTGCCAGCGGCAGGGGGAAAGGTGAAAAACTGTTTTTT,TRBJ1-4,-,TRBV6-5,TRBD1
CASSQGQNYGYTF,TGTGCCAGCAGCCAAGGACAGAACTATGGCTACACCTTC,TRBJ1-2,-,TRBV14,-
CASSQDRTSEPYNEQFF,TGCGCCAGCAGCCAAGATAGGACTAGCGAGCCCTACAATGAGCAGTTCTTC,TRBJ2-1,-,TRBV4-3,TRBD2
CASSSQGGWNTEAFF,TGTGCCAGCAGCTCGCAGGGGGGATGGAACACTGAAGCTTTCTTT,TRBJ1-1,once,TRBV13,TRBD1
CASSPQTGSSYNSPLHF,TGTGCCAGTAGTCCACAGACAGGGAGCTCCTATAATTCACCCCTCCACTTT,TRBJ1-6,-,TRBV19,TRBD1
CASSFSGGAAQETQYF,TGTGCCAGCAGCTTCTCAGGGGGCGCGGCCCAAGAGACCCAGTACTTC,TRBJ2-5,-,TRBV7-3,TRBD1